This T cell receptor (beta chain) was documented in a study of blood T cell repertoires in COVID-19. Overall study: COVID-19 samples from acute and convalescent phases originated in the United States, Italy and Spain. PBMCs, B-cell-depleted T cells, or T cells provided the cDNA or gDNA that made up the material.

In the original processing: The assay estimated nucleated cells by amplifying reference gene primers. Clones were read by immunoSEQ multiplex PCR, and TCRdb kept only the in-frame ones, dropping some. V and J calls and clone size are given by that table; D and trimming were obtained from the DNA. The sample includes tens of thousands of clones, around 83% of them seen just once. The CDR3 totals 16 residues. From germline, CDR1 is MNHEY and CDR2 SVGAGI. V was trimmed by 2 bases and J by 1 base, leaving 14 bases between them. The clonotype was recovered from a man of 80 years or more with acute or convalescent COVID-19. The sequencing sample was made of peripheral blood. The rearrangement uses TRBV6-5 and TRBJ1-1; D is uncertain. The CDR3: CASSYAGPSKNTEAFF. The CDR3 DNA reads as TGTGCCAGCAGTTACGCCGGTCCTTCGAAGAACACTGAAGCTTTCTTT.